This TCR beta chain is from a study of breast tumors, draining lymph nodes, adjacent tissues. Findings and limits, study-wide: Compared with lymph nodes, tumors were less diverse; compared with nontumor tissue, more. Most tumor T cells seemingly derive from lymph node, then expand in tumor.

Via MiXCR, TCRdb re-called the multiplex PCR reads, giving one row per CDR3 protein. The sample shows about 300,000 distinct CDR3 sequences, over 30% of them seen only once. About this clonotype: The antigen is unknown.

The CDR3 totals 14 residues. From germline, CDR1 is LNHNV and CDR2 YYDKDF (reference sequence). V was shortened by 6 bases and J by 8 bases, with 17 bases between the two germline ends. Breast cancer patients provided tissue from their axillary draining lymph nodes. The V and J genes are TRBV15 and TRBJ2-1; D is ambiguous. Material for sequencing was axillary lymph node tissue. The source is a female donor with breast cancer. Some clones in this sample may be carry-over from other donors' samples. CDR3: CATSPGQNDDEQFF. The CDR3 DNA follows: TGTGCCACCAGTCCGGGCCAGAATGACGATGAGCAGTTCTTC.